Presented here are 22 T cell receptor beta chains from one specimen sequenced in a study of shared clonotypes between healthy human individuals. Libraries were prepared by immunoSEQ multiplex PCR; TCRdb keeps only in-frame clonotypes and omits some of them. The sample carries 1,100,000 or so clones, more than 75% recorded once. Material for sequencing was memory CD4+ T cells from PBMCs. Subset specified: CD45RA-negative fraction. All receptors come from a man younger than 35 in good health. Some clones in this sample may be carry-over from other donors' samples.

V usage is TRBV27 and J usage is TRBJ1-5; TRBD1 agrees at 8 bases. CDR3 length equals 14 residues. V was pared by 5 bases and J by 5 bases, with 5 bases of the junction left unmatched. The germline gives CDR1 MNHEY, CDR2 SMNVEV (reference sequence). Here the CDR3 reads CASSLGQGYQPQHF. The DNA of the CDR3 is TGTGCCAGCAGTCTTGGACAGGGTTATCAGCCCCAGCATTTT.

CDR3: CAAMDPAVPDTGELFF. CDR3 DNA: TGTGCCGCCATGGACCCTGCTGTCCCTGACACCGGGGAGCTGTTTTTT. The rearrangement links TRBV19 to TRBJ2-2; D unclear. CDR1 and CDR2 from the germline V gene are LNHDA and SQIVND (reference sequence). There are 16 residues in the CDR3. V was trimmed by 11 bases and J by 3 bases, leaving 22 bases between them.

This rearrangement joins TRBV7-6 to TRBJ2-7; a possible D gene is TRBD1 (6 bases). The CDR3 consists of 15 residues. V lost 5 bases and J 0 bases, leaving 14 bases between the germline ends. CDR1 SGHVS and CDR2 FNYEAQ come from the germline V gene. The CDR3 DNA reads TGTGCCAGCAGCCCTGGGGGCGAGGGCTCCTACGAGCAGTACTTC. It yields the protein CASSPGGEGSYEQYF.

This chain connects TRBV15 to TRBJ1-5, with D hard to call. CDR1 and CDR2 from the germline V gene are LNHNV and YYDKDF (reference sequence). Trimming cost V 0 bases and J 0 bases, with 12 bases left between them. There are 17 residues in the CDR3. CDR3 residues: CATSREWAGSSNQPQHF. CDR3 nucleotide sequence: TGTGCCACCAGCAGAGAGTGGGCGGGCAGTAGCAATCAGCCCCAGCATTTT.

V is TRBV11-2 and J is TRBJ2-2; tentative D call: TRBD2 (5 bases). The germline CDR1 and CDR2 sequences are SGHAT and FQNNGV. CDR3 length equals 16 residues. Trimming left V 2 bases short and J 0 bases short, with 10 bases between. CDR3 DNA: TGTGCCAGCAGCTTAAGGAGAGCGGCGAACACCGGGGAGCTGTTTTTT. It encodes CASSLRRAANTGELFF.

This clone was seen once. This chain joins TRBV6-6 and TRBJ2-5; 8 positions match TRBD2. The CDR3 is 14 amino acids. CDR1 is MNHNY and CDR2 is SVGAGI in the germline V gene (reference sequence). The J segment lost 8 bases and the V segment lost 4 bases, leaving 9 bases of the junction unmatched. The CDR3 DNA sequence: TGTGCCAGCAGTTCCCCGAGGGTAGCGGGAACCCAGTACTTC. Residues: CASSSPRVAGTQYF.

The V call is TRBV2, the J call TRBJ1-5; D is perhaps TRBD1 (6 bases). V lost 1 base, J lost 6 bases, and 10 bases lay in between. Germline CDR1 reads SNHLY; CDR2 reads FYNNEI. The CDR3 is made up of 14 amino acids. As DNA, the CDR3 is TGTGCCAGCAGTGAAGGGGGGCGAAGTCAGCCCCAGCATTTT. Residues: CASSEGGRSQPQHF.

This chain connects TRBV28 to TRBJ1-2; no firm D call. Germline V gene sequence: CDR1 MDHEN, CDR2 SYDVKM. V was shortened by 7 bases and J by 4 bases, with 16 bases between the two germline ends. The length of the CDR3 is 14 residues. The CDR3 bases are TGTGCCAGCACCTCATCCCCGGTAGCCTATGGCTACACCTTC. Residues: CASTSSPVAYGYTF.

The DNA of the CDR3 is TGTGCCAGCAGTTTTTTGGATTCGGTCTACGAGCAGTACTTC. It is translated as CASSFLDSVYEQYF. V is TRBV27 and J is TRBJ2-7; D gene uncertain. The V end was cut by 3 bases, the J end by 3 bases, with 12 bases between. There are 14 residues in the CDR3. Looked up from germline, CDR1 is MNHEY and CDR2 is SMNVEV (reference sequence).

The V gene is TRBV10-2, the J gene TRBJ1-1; the D is unclear. The CDR3 has 13 amino acids. Per the germline V gene, CDR1 is WSHSY and CDR2 is SAAADI. Trimming removed 7 bases from V and 1 base from J, with 10 bases in between. CDR3 sequence reads: CASMRQKNTEAFF. The CDR3, as DNA: TGCGCCAGCATGCGTCAAAAGAACACTGAAGCTTTCTTT.

V and J are TRBV4-1 and TRBJ2-7; 11 nucleotides line up with TRBD2. The junction had 14 bases not matched to a gene; V was cut back by 4 bases and J by 12 bases. There are 15 residues in the CDR3. Germline V gene data show CDR1 as MGHRA and CDR2 as YSYEKL. CDR3 coding DNA: TGCGCCAGCAGCCCGAGTCACACTAGCGGGAGCCAACCGTACTTC. Encoded protein: CASSPSHTSGSQPYF.

This clone occurred a few times. The chain links TRBV18 to TRBJ2-6, with TRBD1 identical over 8 bases. This CDR3 contains 22 residues. Per germline, CDR1 KGHSH and CDR2 LQKENI. V trimming: 6 bases; J trimming: 3 bases; junction bases outside the gene matches: 25. CDR3 nucleotide sequence: TGTGCCAGCTCGTCTACCCCGGGACAGGCGATTGACCGGGAAAGTGGGGCCAACGTCCTGACTTTC. This codes for CASSSTPGQAIDRESGANVLTF.

This chain uses TRBV18 with TRBJ2-1; D uncertain. The ends were cut back, 3 bases at V and 3 bases at J, with 12 bases in the middle. The length of the CDR3 is 15 residues. Germline CDR1 and CDR2: KGHSH and LQKENI. CDR3 sequence reads: CASSPRRVDYNEQFF. Written as DNA, the CDR3 is TGTGCCAGCTCACCTCGCCGGGTAGACTACAATGAGCAGTTCTTC.

This clone was seen ten or more times. This chain joins TRBV6-5 and TRBJ2-7; TRBD2 aligns across 8 bases. CDR3 length: 14 residues. Germline loops: CDR1 MNHEY, CDR2 SVGAGI. J was trimmed by 5 bases and V by 2 bases; bases with no gene match: 5. Here the CDR3 reads CASSYARGGDEQYF. CDR3 DNA sequence: TGTGCCAGCAGTTACGCCCGGGGGGGGGACGAGCAGTACTTC.

This clone was seen a handful of times. The chain carries TRBV4-2 and TRBJ2-1; possibly TRBD2 for D (6 bases). The CDR3 totals 15 residues. V gave up 4 bases and J gave up 4 bases, with 14 bases separating them. In germline, CDR1 is LGHNA, CDR2 YNFKEQ. CDR3 in DNA: TGTGCCAGCAGCCTCCGGGGAGCGGGTTACAATGAGCAGTTCTTC. Protein: CASSLRGAGYNEQFF.

This clone has only one observation. The J gene is TRBJ1-5, the V gene TRBV6-5; D is ambiguous. The CDR3 extends over 13 amino acids. Trimming removed 2 bases at V and 2 bases at J, with 4 bases between. Germline CDR1 is MNHEY and CDR2 is SVGAGI. The CDR3 nucleotides are TGTGCCAGCAGTTACGTTGGCAATCAGCCCCAGCATTTT. It specifies CASSYVGNQPQHF.

This rearrangement joins TRBV10-3 to TRBJ1-1; TRBD1 matches at 10 bases. CDR1 is ENHRY and CDR2 is SYGVKD in the germline V gene. The CDR3 runs to 15 residues. V lost 7 bases, J lost 1 base, and 6 bases stayed unmatched. The CDR3 loop is CAITSGQGRNTEAFF. CDR3 nucleotide sequence: TGTGCCATCACCTCGGGACAGGGGAGGAACACTGAAGCTTTCTTT.

In the case of this clone: Given a much more abundant clone one base away, this may be a read error. The same CDR3 also results from other DNA sequences found in this sample. CDR3 in DNA: TGTGCCAGCAGCCGAAGCAATCAGCCCCAGCATTTT. Translation gives CASSRSNQPQHF. The V call is TRBV7-8, the J call TRBJ1-5; D uncertain. Germline V gene sequence: CDR1 SGHVS, CDR2 FQNEAQ. Trimming took off 5 bases at V and 1 base at J, with 3 bases between the two ends. This CDR3 is 12 amino acids long.

This clone has more than one count but fewer than ten. This chain joins TRBV11-2 and TRBJ2-7, with D possibly TRBD2 on 6 matching bases. This CDR3 region has 14 residues. The ends were cut back, 7 bases at V and 2 bases at J, with 15 bases in the middle. CDR1 and CDR2 (germline): SGHAT, FQNNGV. CDR3 coding DNA: TGTGCCAGCACCTGGAGGGGACGGACCTACGAGCAGTACTTC. Its protein is CASTWRGRTYEQYF. The entire variable domain, with the rest obtained from reference TRBV11-2 and TRBJ2-7, is as follows: EAGVAQSPRYKIIEKRQSVAFWCNPISGHATLYWYQQILGQGPKLLIQFQNNGVVDDSQLPKDRFSAERLKGVDSTLKIQPAKLEDSAVYLCASTWRGRTYEQYFGPGTRLTVT.

V is TRBV4-2 and J is TRBJ1-5, with D perhaps TRBD1 (6 bases). Trimming took off 1 base at V and 0 bases at J, with 10 bases between the two ends. The CDR3 is made up of 16 amino acids. Germline-derived CDR1 and CDR2 are LGHNA and YNFKEQ. The CDR3 sequence: CASSQAGADSNQPQHF. CDR3 nucleotide sequence: TGTGCCAGCAGCCAAGCAGGGGCGGATAGCAATCAGCCCCAGCATTTT.

The chain is built from TRBV28 and TRBJ1-4; D is undetermined. V was clipped by 8 bases and J by 5 bases, with 15 bases between them. The germline V gene has CDR1 MDHEN and CDR2 SYDVKM. This CDR3 is built from 14 residues. DNA for the CDR3: TGTGCCAGCCGACGTCCAGCGGGGAATGAAAAACTGTTTTTT. Translation: CASRRPAGNEKLFF.

The gene calls are TRBV11-2 and TRBJ1-1; D may be TRBD1 (5 bases). Germline CDR1 reads SGHAT; CDR2 reads FQNNGV. Trimming removed 4 bases from V and 4 bases from J, with 13 bases in between. The CDR3 loop spans 14 amino acids. CDR3 DNA sequence: TGTGCCAGCAGCTCAACACGGGGCAGCACTGAAGCTTTCTTT. Protein: CASSSTRGSTEAFF.